In its sample, the clone carrying this T cell receptor beta chain was seen many times. Antigen specificity is unknown. This specimen comes from a study of T cells after posttransplantation cyclophosphamide. This CDR3 has 15 amino acids. Losses at the gene ends were 1 base for V and 6 bases for J; bases not matched to a gene: 5. CDR1 is SEHNR, CDR2 FQNEAQ, per germline (reference sequence). This related bone marrow graft donor gave peripheral blood on the day of marrow donation. Data came from immunoSEQ multiplex PCR; TCRdb stores just in-frame clones and leaves some out. Recorded here are about 41,000 clones, none singletons. Study results and caveats: Later post-transplant blood repertoires were often dominated by donor CD8+ memory clones. Tissue-infiltrating T cells from skin or gut overlapped little with blood T cells. After PTCy, TRB diversity resembled that of CNI/methotrexate controls.

The V call is TRBV7-9, the J call TRBJ2-7, with 11 bases aligning to TRBD1. This receptor was identified in a man aged 30 to 45 in good health and a related stem cell transplant donor. The specimen was PBMCs. The CDR3 DNA is TGTGCCAGCAGCTTAGAAGAGGACAGGGGGCGCGAGCAGTACTTC. Amino acids: CASSLEEDRGREQYF.